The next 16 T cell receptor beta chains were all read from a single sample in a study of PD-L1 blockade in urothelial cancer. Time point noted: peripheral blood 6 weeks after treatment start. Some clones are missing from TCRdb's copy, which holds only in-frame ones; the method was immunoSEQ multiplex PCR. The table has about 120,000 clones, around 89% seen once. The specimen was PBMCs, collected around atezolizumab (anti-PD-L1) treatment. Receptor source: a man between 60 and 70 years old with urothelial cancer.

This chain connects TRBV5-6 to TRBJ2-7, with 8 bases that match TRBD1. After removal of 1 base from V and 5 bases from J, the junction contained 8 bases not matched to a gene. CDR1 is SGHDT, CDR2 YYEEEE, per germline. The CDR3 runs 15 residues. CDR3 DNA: TGTGCCAGCAGCTTGCCCGGGACAGGAAAAGACGAGCAGTACTTC. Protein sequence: CASSLPGTGKDEQYF.

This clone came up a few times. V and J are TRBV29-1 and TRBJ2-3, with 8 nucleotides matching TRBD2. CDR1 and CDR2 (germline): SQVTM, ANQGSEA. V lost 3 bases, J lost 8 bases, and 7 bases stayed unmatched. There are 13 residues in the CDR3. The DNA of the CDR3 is TGCAGCGTTGATTCGGGGGGGCGGGGTACGCAGTATTTT. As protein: CSVDSGGRGTQYF.

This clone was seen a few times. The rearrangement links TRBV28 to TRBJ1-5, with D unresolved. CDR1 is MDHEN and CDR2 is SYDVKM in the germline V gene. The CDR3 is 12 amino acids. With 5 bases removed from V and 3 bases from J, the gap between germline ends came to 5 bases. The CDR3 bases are TGTGCCAGCAGTGTAAACAATCAGCCCCAGCATTTT. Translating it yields CASSVNNQPQHF.

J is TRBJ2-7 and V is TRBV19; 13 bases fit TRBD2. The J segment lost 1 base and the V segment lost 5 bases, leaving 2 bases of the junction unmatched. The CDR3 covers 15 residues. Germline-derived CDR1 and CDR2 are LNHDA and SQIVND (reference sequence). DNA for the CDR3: TGTGCCAGTAGTCCGGGACTAGCGGGATCCTACGAGCAGTACTTC. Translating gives CASSPGLAGSYEQYF.

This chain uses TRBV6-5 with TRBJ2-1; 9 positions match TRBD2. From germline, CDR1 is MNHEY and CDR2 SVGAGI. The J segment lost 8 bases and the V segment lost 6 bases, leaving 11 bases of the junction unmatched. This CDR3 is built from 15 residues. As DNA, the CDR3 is TGTGCCAGCAGAGTAGCGGGAGCCCCTACCGATGAGCAGTTCTTC. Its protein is CASRVAGAPTDEQFF.

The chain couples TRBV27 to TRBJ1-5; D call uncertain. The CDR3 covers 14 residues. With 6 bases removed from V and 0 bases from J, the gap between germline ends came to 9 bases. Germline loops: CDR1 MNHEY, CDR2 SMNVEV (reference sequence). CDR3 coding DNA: TGTGCCAGCAGAAAGGAGGATAGCAATCAGCCCCAGCATTTT. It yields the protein CASRKEDSNQPQHF.

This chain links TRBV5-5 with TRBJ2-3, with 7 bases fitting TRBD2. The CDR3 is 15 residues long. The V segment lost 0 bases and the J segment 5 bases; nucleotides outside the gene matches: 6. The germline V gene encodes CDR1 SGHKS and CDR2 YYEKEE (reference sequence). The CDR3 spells CASSLGLAAVDTQYF. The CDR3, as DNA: TGTGCCAGCAGCTTGGGTCTAGCGGCCGTAGATACGCAGTATTTT.

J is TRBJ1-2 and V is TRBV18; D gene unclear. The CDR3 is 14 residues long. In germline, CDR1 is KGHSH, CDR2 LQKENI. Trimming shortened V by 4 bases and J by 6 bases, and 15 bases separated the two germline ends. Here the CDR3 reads CASSLSRTEDGYTF. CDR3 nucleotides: TGTGCCAGCTCACTCTCCCGGACGGAGGATGGCTACACCTTC.

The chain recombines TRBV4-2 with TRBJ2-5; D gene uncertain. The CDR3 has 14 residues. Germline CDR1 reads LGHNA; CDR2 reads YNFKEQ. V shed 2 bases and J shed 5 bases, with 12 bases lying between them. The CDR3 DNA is TGTGCCAGCAGCCAACGAAGTAAAGAGGAGACCCAGTACTTC. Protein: CASSQRSKEETQYF.

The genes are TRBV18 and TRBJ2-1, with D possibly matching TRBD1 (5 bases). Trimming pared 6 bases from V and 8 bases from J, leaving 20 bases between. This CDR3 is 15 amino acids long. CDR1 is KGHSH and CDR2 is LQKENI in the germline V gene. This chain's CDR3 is CASSAQSTGSYEQFF. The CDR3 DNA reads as TGTGCCAGCTCCGCGCAATCCACAGGTTCCTATGAGCAGTTCTTC.

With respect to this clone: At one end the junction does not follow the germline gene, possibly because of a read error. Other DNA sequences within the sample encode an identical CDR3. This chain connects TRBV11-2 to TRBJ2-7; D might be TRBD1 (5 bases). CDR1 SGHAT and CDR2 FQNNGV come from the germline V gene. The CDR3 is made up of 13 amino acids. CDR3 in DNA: TGTGCCAGTAGCTTAAGGACAACCTACGAGCAGTACTTC. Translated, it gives CASSLRTTYEQYF. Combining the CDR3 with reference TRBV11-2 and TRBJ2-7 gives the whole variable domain EAGVAQSPRYKIIEKRQSVAFWCNPISGHATLYWYQQILGQGPKLLIQFQNNGVVDDSQLPKDRFSAERLKGVDSTLKIQPAKLEDSAVYLCASSLRTTYEQYFGPGTRLTVT.

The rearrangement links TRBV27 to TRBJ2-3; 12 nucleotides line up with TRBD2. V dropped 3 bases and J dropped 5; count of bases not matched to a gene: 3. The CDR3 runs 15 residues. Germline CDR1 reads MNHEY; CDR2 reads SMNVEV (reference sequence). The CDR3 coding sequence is TGTGCCAGCAGTTTCGGACTAGCGGGAAGAGATACGCAGTATTTT. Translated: CASSFGLAGRDTQYF.

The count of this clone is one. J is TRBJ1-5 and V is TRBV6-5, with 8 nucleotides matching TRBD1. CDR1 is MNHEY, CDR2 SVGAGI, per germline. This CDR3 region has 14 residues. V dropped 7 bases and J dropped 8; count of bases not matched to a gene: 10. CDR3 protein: CASNPGGAREPQHF. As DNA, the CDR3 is TGTGCCAGCAATCCAGGGGGCGCGAGGGAGCCCCAGCATTTT.

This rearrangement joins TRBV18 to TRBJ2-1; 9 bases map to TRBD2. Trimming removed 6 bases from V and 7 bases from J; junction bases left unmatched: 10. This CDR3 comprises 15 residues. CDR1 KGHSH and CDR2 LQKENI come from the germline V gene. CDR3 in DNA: TGTGCCAGCTCCCCCGCTAGCGGGGTCCTTAATGAGCAGTTCTTC. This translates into CASSPASGVLNEQFF.

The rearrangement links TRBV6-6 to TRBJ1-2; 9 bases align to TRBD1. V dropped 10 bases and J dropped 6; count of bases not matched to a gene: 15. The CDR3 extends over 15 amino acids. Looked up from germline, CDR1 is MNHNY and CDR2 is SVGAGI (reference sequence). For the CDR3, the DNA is TGTGCCACCGGGTTAACAGGGGGCGGGGTACATGGCTACACCTTC. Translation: CATGLTGGGVHGYTF.

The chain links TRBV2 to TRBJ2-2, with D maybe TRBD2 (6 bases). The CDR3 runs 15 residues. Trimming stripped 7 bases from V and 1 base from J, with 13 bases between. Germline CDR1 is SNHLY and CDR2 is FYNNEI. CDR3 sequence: CASNSGPLNTGELFF. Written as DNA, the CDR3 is TGTGCCAGCAACAGCGGGCCATTGAACACCGGGGAGCTGTTTTTT.